This entry lists 11 T cell receptor beta chains sequenced from one sample in a study of cytomegalovirus exposure and HLA in healthy donors. The PCR used 60 Vbeta and 13 Jbeta primers. This table comes from immunoSEQ multiplex PCR, and its TCRdb copy is limited to in-frame clones, with some not included. The table has 150,000 to 200,000 clones, 55% to 70% seen once. Sequenced: PBMCs. Every receptor here comes from a woman between 35 and 50 years old in good health and CMV-seropositive.

This clone has more than one count but fewer than ten. V is TRBV19 and J is TRBJ1-1; the D gene is possibly TRBD1 (5 bases). The CDR3 runs to 14 residues. Between the trimmed V and J ends, which lost 2 bases and 3 bases, there was a span of 10 bases. Germline V gene sequence: CDR1 LNHDA, CDR2 SQIVND (reference sequence). CDR3 residues: CASSINLGHTEAFF. CDR3 nucleotides: TGTGCCAGTAGTATAAACCTGGGGCACACTGAAGCTTTCTTT. Drawing the rest from reference TRBV19 and TRBJ1-1, the complete variable domain is DGGITQSPKYLFRKEGQNVTLSCEQNLNHDAMYWYRQDPGQGLRLIYYSQIVNDFQKGDIAEGYSVSREKKESFPLTVTSAQKNPTAFYLCASSINLGHTEAFFGQGTRLTVV.

The chain links TRBV7-3 to TRBJ2-7, with TRBD1 as a possible D gene (5 bases). CDR3 length: 14 amino acids. V gave up 5 bases and J gave up 2 bases, with 13 bases separating them. Germline V gene sequence: CDR1 SGHTA, CDR2 FQGTGA. This CDR3 reads CASSPLGAAYEQYF. As DNA, the CDR3 is TGTGCCAGCAGCCCTCTAGGGGCTGCCTACGAGCAGTACTTC. Full variable domain (outside the CDR3, taken from reference TRBV7-3 and TRBJ2-7): GAGVSQTPSNKVTEKGKYVELRCDPISGHTALYWYRQSLGQGPEFLIYFQGTGAADDSGLPNDRFFAVRPEGSVSTLKIQRTERGDSAVYLCASSPLGAAYEQYFGPGTRLTVT.

The chain recombines TRBV19 with TRBJ2-2; D is ambiguous. Trimming took 5 bases from V and 8 from J, leaving 9 bases between them. The CDR3 sequence is 12 residues long. Germline V lookup: CDR1 LNHDA, CDR2 SQIVND (reference sequence). CDR3 bases: TGTGCCAGTAGTTCGGGTGCAGGGGAGCTGTTTTTT. Translation: CASSSGAGELFF.

This chain links TRBV19 with TRBJ2-1; perhaps TRBD2 as D (5 bases). Trimming took 5 bases from V and 10 from J, leaving 24 bases between them. The CDR3 sequence is 16 residues long. The germline gives CDR1 LNHDA, CDR2 SQIVND (reference sequence). The CDR3 region has the DNA TGTGCCAGTAGTCCACCCCGTGGAGGAAGCGTACGAGAGCAGTTCTTC. This codes for CASSPPRGGSVREQFF.

The V and J genes are TRBV7-6 and TRBJ2-1; TRBD2 might be the D (6 bases). V lost 3 bases and J 4 bases, leaving 13 bases between the germline ends. This CDR3 has 15 residues. Per germline, CDR1 SGHVS and CDR2 FNYEAQ. The CDR3 DNA reads TGTGCCAGCAGCTTTTCCGCGGGGATATACAATGAGCAGTTCTTC. Its protein product is CASSFSAGIYNEQFF.

This clone was recorded once. The chain joins TRBV7-2 to TRBJ2-1; 7 bases align to TRBD2. The CDR3 sequence is 15 residues long. From germline, CDR1 is SGHTA and CDR2 FQGNSA. The trim removed 7 bases at V and 2 bases at J, leaving 8 bases unmatched. The CDR3 DNA reads as TGTGCCAGCACCGATCCCGGGACTACCTACAATGAGCAGTTCTTC. This codes for CASTDPGTTYNEQFF.

The CDR3 sequence: CASSTSGGNTIYF. The CDR3 nucleotides are TGTGCCAGTAGTACCAGCGGGGGAAACACCATATATTTT. This chain connects TRBV19 to TRBJ1-3; D ambiguous. V lost 4 bases and J lost 4, with 8 bases in between. In germline, CDR1 is LNHDA, CDR2 SQIVND (reference sequence). The CDR3 has 13 amino acids.

The rearrangement links TRBV27 to TRBJ2-6; unclear D gene. CDR3 size: 16 residues. Germline V gene sequence: CDR1 MNHEY, CDR2 SMNVEV (reference sequence). The ends were cut back, 5 bases at V and 1 base at J, with 12 bases in the middle. CDR3 coding DNA: TGTGCCAGCAGTCTGGGCGACCCATCTGGGGCCAACGTCCTGACTTTC. Translation gives CASSLGDPSGANVLTF. Looking up the rest from reference TRBV27 and TRBJ2-6 gives the full variable domain: EAQVTQNPRYLITVTGKKLTVTCSQNMNHEYMSWYRQDPGLGLRQIYYSMNVEVTDKGDVPEGYKVSRKEKRNFPLILESPSPNQTSLYFCASSLGDPSGANVLTFGAGSRLTVL.

This chain links TRBV4-2 with TRBJ1-1; no definite D call. The CDR3 covers 19 residues. From germline, CDR1 is LGHNA and CDR2 YNFKEQ. V was shortened by 3 bases and J by 5 bases, with 28 bases between the two germline ends. The CDR3 sequence is CASSQSSFRGRMKGTEAFF. The CDR3 DNA reads TGTGCCAGCAGCCAGTCATCGTTTCGGGGAAGGATGAAGGGTACTGAAGCTTTCTTT.

This sequence joins TRBV6-5 and TRBJ1-5, with D perhaps matching TRBD1 (5 bases). Trimming cost V 5 bases and J 1 base, with 12 bases left between them. Looked up from germline, CDR1 is MNHEY and CDR2 is SVGAGI. CDR3 length equals 15 residues. The CDR3 here is CASSPTTGSNQPQHF. In DNA form, the CDR3 reads TGTGCCAGCAGTCCGACCACAGGCAGCAATCAGCCCCAGCATTTT.

V usage is TRBV4-2 and J usage is TRBJ2-3; D is uncertain. This CDR3 spans 16 amino acids. Germline CDR1 LGHNA, CDR2 YNFKEQ. Between the trimmed V and J ends, which lost 0 bases and 3 bases, there was a span of 13 bases. The CDR3, as DNA: TGTGCCAGCAGCCAAGATCTAACGTTTATGACAGATACGCAGTATTTT. Residues: CASSQDLTFMTDTQYF.